This TCR beta chain originates from a study of T cells in Graves' hyperthyroidism and ophthalmopathy. Using RNA transcripts as the source, TCR beta CDR3 regions were amplified. The HTBI primer set served for first-round RT-PCR of the TCR CDR3. TCRdb reprocessed the multiplex PCR reads with MiXCR, giving one entry per CDR3 protein. The data contain around 97,000 distinct CDR3 sequences, around 50% of them singletons. General observations from the study: The model predicted ophthalmopathy a median approximately 6 months before onset.

Based on clinical symptoms, serum thyroxine and TRAb, thyroid ultrasound and orbital computed tomography, diagnoses were reached. Each 10 ml fresh peripheral blood draw supplied the PBMCs. To note about this clonotype: What it binds is unknown.

V was cut by 7 bases and J by 8 bases, with 23 bases left in between. The V gene's germline CDR1 is LNHDA and CDR2 SQIVND (reference sequence). The CDR3 is 15 residues long. The origin of this receptor is a man in his forties or fifties with Graves' hyperthyroidism. The chain joins TRBV19 to TRBJ1-2; the D is unclear. Sequencing used blood. The CDR3: CASKGALTSAYGYTF. CDR3 DNA sequence: TGTGCCAGTAAAGGAGCCCTAACCTCGGCCTACGGCTACACCTTC. Complete variable domain (other parts from reference TRBV19 and TRBJ1-2): DGGITQSPKYLFRKEGQNVTLSCEQNLNHDAMYWYRQDPGQGLRLIYYSQIVNDFQKGDIAEGYSVSREKKESFPLTVTSAQKNPTAFYLCASKGALTSAYGYTFGSGTRLTVV.